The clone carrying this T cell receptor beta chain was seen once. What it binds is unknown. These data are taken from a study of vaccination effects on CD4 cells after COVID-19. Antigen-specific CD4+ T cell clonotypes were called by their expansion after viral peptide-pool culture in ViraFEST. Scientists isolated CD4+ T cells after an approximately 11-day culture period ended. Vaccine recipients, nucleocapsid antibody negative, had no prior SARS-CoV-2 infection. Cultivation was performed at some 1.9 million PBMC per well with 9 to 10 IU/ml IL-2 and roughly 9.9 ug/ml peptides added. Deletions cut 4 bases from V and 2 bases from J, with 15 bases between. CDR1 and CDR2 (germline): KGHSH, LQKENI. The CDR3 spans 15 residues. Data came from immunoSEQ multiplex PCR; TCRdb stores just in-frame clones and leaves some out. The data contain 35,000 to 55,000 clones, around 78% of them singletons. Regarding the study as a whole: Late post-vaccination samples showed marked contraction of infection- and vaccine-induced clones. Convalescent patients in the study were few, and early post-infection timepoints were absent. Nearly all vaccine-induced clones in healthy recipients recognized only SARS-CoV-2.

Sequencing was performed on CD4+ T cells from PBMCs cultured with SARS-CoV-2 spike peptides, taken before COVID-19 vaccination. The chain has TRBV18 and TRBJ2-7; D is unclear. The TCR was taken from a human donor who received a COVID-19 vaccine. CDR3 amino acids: CASSRASPKPYEQYV. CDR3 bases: TGTGCCAGCTCACGGGCCTCCCCGAAGCCCTACGAGCAGTACGTC.